This entry lists 8 T cell receptor beta chains sequenced from one sample in a study of blood T cell repertoires in COVID-19. TCRdb's table, derived via immunoSEQ multiplex PCR, lists solely in-frame clones and lacks some. The table lists over 120,000 clones, 80% to 90% of them singletons. Sequenced sample: peripheral blood. The receptors come from a human donor with acute or convalescent COVID-19. The donor label of this sample is uncertain.

CDR3 in DNA: TGTGCCAGCAAACCACCTTGGGGGGATGGCTACACCTTC. Residues: CASKPPWGDGYTF. The chain uses TRBV28 and TRBJ1-2; TRBD1 is a possible D gene (5 bases). This CDR3 contains 13 residues. Trimming removed 7 bases at V and 6 bases at J, with 15 bases between. Looked up from germline, CDR1 is MDHEN and CDR2 is SYDVKM.

The V call is TRBV28, the J call TRBJ1-5, with a weak D call TRBD1 (6 bases). Germline lookup yields CDR1 MDHEN and CDR2 SYDVKM. The CDR3 length is 13 residues. The V end lost 6 bases, the J end lost 8 bases, and 14 bases lay between the germline ends. This CDR3 is CASRYREGEPQHF. The DNA for the CDR3 is TGTGCCAGCAGGTACAGGGAGGGTGAGCCCCAGCATTTT.

Only one count was recorded for this clone. Here the CDR3 DNA reads TGCGCCAGCAGCTTGGAAACAAGGACAGGGGGGAACACCGGGGAGCTGTTTTTT. Protein product: CASSLETRTGGNTGELFF. The chain has TRBV5-1 and TRBJ2-2, with 10 positions matching TRBD1. The V gene end was trimmed by 0 bases and the J gene end by 1 base; junction bases not matched to a gene: 6. CDR1 is SGHRS and CDR2 is YFSETQ in the germline V gene. CDR3 length: 18 amino acids.

This chain links TRBV7-2 with TRBJ2-1; TRBD1 matches at 11 bases. The CDR3 has 15 residues. V was clipped by 3 bases and J by 4 bases; unmatched bases: 2. Per the germline V gene, CDR1 is SGHTA and CDR2 is FQGNSA. CDR3 coding DNA: TGTGCCAGCAGCTTGGGACAGGGGGTTTACAATGAGCAGTTCTTC. This encodes CASSLGQGVYNEQFF.

V and J are TRBV2 and TRBJ2-5; TRBD2 agrees at 12 bases. The CDR3 covers 14 residues. The germline V gene encodes CDR1 SNHLY and CDR2 FYNNEI. Unmatched junction bases numbered 1, after V lost 4 bases and J lost 4 bases. The CDR3 coding sequence is TGTGCCAGCAGTGGACTAGCGGGAGCAGAGACCCAGTACTTC. Translation: CASSGLAGAETQYF.

This rearrangement joins TRBV28 to TRBJ1-4; the D gene is possibly TRBD1 (6 bases). This CDR3 comprises 13 residues. CDR1 is MDHEN, CDR2 SYDVKM, per germline. Deletions cut 2 bases from V and 10 bases from J, with 11 bases between. The CDR3 is CASSLRGGRKLFF. The CDR3 coding sequence is TGTGCCAGCAGTTTACGCGGGGGCAGAAAACTGTTTTTT.

This clone was detected only a few times. The chain couples TRBV19 to TRBJ2-1, with 7 bases aligning to TRBD1. J was trimmed by 4 bases and V by 4 bases; bases with no gene match: 10. CDR3 length: 16 residues. CDR1 LNHDA and CDR2 SQIVND come from the germline V gene (reference sequence). This CDR3 reads CASSNRQGGLYNEQFF. CDR3 DNA sequence: TGTGCCAGTAGTAACCGACAGGGTGGGTTATACAATGAGCAGTTCTTC.

The chain employs TRBV6-5 and TRBJ2-3; D not resolved. CDR1 and CDR2 (germline): MNHEY, SVGAGI. Trimming left V 5 bases short and J 6 bases short, with 18 bases between. The CDR3 spans 15 residues. The CDR3 reads CASSKMMAVGDTQYF. The CDR3 DNA reads as TGTGCCAGCAGTAAAATGATGGCGGTCGGCGATACGCAGTATTTT.